This T cell receptor beta chain originates from a study of shared clonotypes between healthy human individuals. Donors comprised healthy HIV-negative adults lacking recent acute infections or vaccinations. Genomic DNA (from each subset) was split evenly across several immunoSEQ plates. Assay used: immunoSEQ multiplex PCR; TCRdb lists only in-frame clones, some missing. The sample lists about 690,000 clones; roughly 87% were seen once. Trimming cost V 7 bases and J 6 bases; bases outside gene matches: 12. CDR1 and CDR2 from the germline V gene are LNHDA and SQIVND (reference sequence). This CDR3 is 15 amino acids long.

Specimen: memory CD8+ T cells from PBMCs. The subset here: CD45RO+ cells pooled with CCR7-negative TemRA cells. This chain links TRBV19 with TRBJ1-2, with TRBD1 matching over 9 bases. The TCR comes from a man aged 18-30 years in good health. Some clones in this sample may be carry-over from other donors' samples. CDR3 nucleotides: TGTGCCAGTAAGATCGGACAGGGGTACTCAAATGGCTACACCTTC. This gives the protein CASKIGQGYSNGYTF.